The clone carrying this T cell receptor (beta chain) occurred many times. As yet, its antigen is unknown. No progression to ophthalmopathy during 18 months of follow-up defined stable disease. Diagnoses were made from clinical symptoms, serum measures (thyroxine and TRAb), thyroid ultrasound and orbital computed tomography. PBMCs stemmed from 8.5 to 10 ml fresh peripheral blood. The data stem from a study of T cells in Graves' hyperthyroidism and ophthalmopathy. RNA transcripts served as the template for amplifying TCR beta CDR3 regions. The TCR CDR3 was amplified in a first-round RT-PCR using the HTBI primer set. TCRdb processed the multiplex PCR reads anew with MiXCR; each CDR3 protein has one entry. The data hold a few hundred thousand distinct CDR3 sequences, with about 15% observed a single time. Per germline, CDR1 DFQATT and CDR2 SNEGSKA (reference sequence). CDR3 size: 14 residues. V was clipped by 6 bases and J by 3 bases; unmatched bases: 9.

Broader study findings: Ophthalmopathy prediction by the model preceded onset by a median roughly 6.3 months.

The chain uses TRBV20-1 and TRBJ2-7, with 9 bases lining up with TRBD2. The sequence was obtained from a woman aged 35 to 49 with Graves' hyperthyroidism. Sequencing was done on a sample of blood. The CDR3 DNA reads as TGCAGTGCCTCTCCGGGACTAGCAGGCTACGAGCAGTACTTC. Amino acids: CSASPGLAGYEQYF.